This T cell receptor beta chain was sequenced during a study of T cell changes during pregnancy in multiple sclerosis (dated 2019 in TCRdb). Regarding the research as a whole: The study examined how the T cell repertoire changed over the course of pregnancy in women with multiple sclerosis.

This clone was seen more than once but under ten times. Its antigen remains unidentified. Within one base of it there is no much larger clone, and no base qualities were kept. Including cysteine and phenylalanine, the CDR3 has 12 amino acids. Just the 36-base CDR3 DNA is kept, in frame starting at base 1. At the junction V is shortened by 10 bases and J by 3 bases, with 12 bases in between. CDR1 is given as MDHEN and CDR2 as SYDVKM, both from the germline V gene. Receptors were amplified or captured by the immunoSEQ multiplex PCR assay. TCRdb limited this immuneACCESS table to in-frame rearrangements with V and J called. A share of clones is missing; checked studies link under half to unresolved V genes, and the rest is unexplained. For this sample there are 75,000 to 100,000 clones; about nine tenths appear just once. Approximately 1.6% of the sample is held by the ten biggest clonotypes.

The rearrangement combines TRBV28 with TRBJ1-1; the D gene is perhaps TRBD1, on 6 matching bases. The receptor was derived from a female donor in good health, enrolled as a control in a pregnancy study. The specimen was peripheral blood, collected after pregnancy. The DNA sequence reads TGTGCCACACGGGGGGGCTACACTGAAGCTTTCTTT. This is translated as CATRGGYTEAFF.